This is a list of T cell receptor beta chains from one sample in a study of neoadjuvant anti-PD-1 for oral cavity cancer. The repertoire was sequenced with immunoSEQ multiplex PCR; TCRdb's copy has only in-frame clones and lacks some. The sample carries about 14,000 clones, about 64% recorded once. Sequenced here: PBMCs, sampled before nivolumab (anti-PD-1) treatment. These receptors were collected from a person aged 35-79 years with oral cavity squamous cell carcinoma. The CDR3 runs from the conserved cysteine through the conserved F or W. Each record gives: D gene, clone size, J gene, V gene, CDR3 DNA, CDR3 protein. The D gene is left open where the match is weak. A clone size is listed for some rows: how often the clone was seen (once, few, many), or a class if it is expanded.

>TRBD2|NA|TRBJ2-1|TRBV6-4
TGTGCCAGCAGTCTAGCGGAGTACAATGAGCAGTTCTTC
CASSLAEYNEQFF
>NA|NA|TRBJ1-5|TRBV6-1
TGTGCCAGCAGTGAACGGAGCGTTAGGGGCGGCAATCAGCCCCAGCATTTT
CASSERSVRGGNQPQHF
>NA|NA|TRBJ2-1|TRBV19
TGTGCCAGTAGCCGAGTACGGGGGACAGCCTTCTCCTACAATGAGCAGTTCTTC
CASSRVRGTAFSYNEQFF
>NA|NA|TRBJ2-2|TRBV7-9
TGTGCCAGCAGCTTGCAGGACACCGGGGAGCTGTTTTTT
CASSLQDTGELFF
>TRBD1|few|TRBJ1-6|TRBV28
TGTGCCAGCAGTTCCCCCGGGCCCGGCCAGGGGGCCCTCCACTTT
CASSSPGPGQGALHF
>TRBD2|NA|TRBJ2-1|TRBV7-6
TGTGCCAGCAGAGCGGGACTAGCGGGAGGGTTCAATGAGCAGTTCTTC
CASRAGLAGGFNEQFF
>TRBD1|NA|TRBJ1-2|TRBV27
TGTGCCAGCAGTTCCTCCGGGACAGGGGGCGGGGGCTACACCTTC
CASSSSGTGGGGYTF
>TRBD2|NA|TRBJ2-1|TRBV19
TGTGCCAGTAGTATGTTTAGCGGGGGGGCCTACAATGAGCAGTTCTTC
CASSMFSGGAYNEQFF
>TRBD1|NA|TRBJ2-3|TRBV19
TGTGCCAGTAGTGCCCGGACAGGGCAACGCGGTCTGTTAAGCACAGATACGCAGTATTTT
CASSARTGQRGLLSTDTQYF
>NA|NA|TRBJ2-5|TRBV19
TGTGCCAGTAGTATAGGCGGCAATAAAGAGACCCAGTACTTC
CASSIGGNKETQYF
>NA|NA|TRBJ2-1|TRBV6-5
TGTGCCAGCAGTTACTCGAGGGCTCCCCGGCGAGATGAGCAGTTCTTC
CASSYSRAPRRDEQFF
>TRBD1|NA|TRBJ2-1|TRBV9
TGTGCCAGCAGCACAGGGGTCTCCTACAATGAGCAGTTCTTC
CASSTGVSYNEQFF
>TRBD2|NA|TRBJ2-3|TRBV7-9
TGTGCCAGCAGCTTCGGACTAGAGGGGGATACGCAGTATTTT
CASSFGLEGDTQYF
>NA|NA|TRBJ2-1|TRBV29-1
TGCAGCGCCCCGGGCCAGGGGAATGAGCAGTTCTTC
CSAPGQGNEQFF
>TRBD1|few|TRBJ1-2|TRBV7-9
TGTGCCAGCAGTTATAATACCCCGGGACAGGGGAGTTCTGGCTACACCTTC
CASSYNTPGQGSSGYTF
>TRBD2|once|TRBJ2-7|TRBV5-1
TGCGCCAGCAGCCAAGGAGCGGGAAATGATGAGTACTTC
CASSQGAGNDEYF
>TRBD1|NA|TRBJ1-1|TRBV5-5
TGTGCCAGCAGCTTGGAGGGGGCCGAAGCTTTCTTT
CASSLEGAEAFF
>NA|NA|TRBJ1-1|TRBV7-7
TGTGCCAGCAGCTTCACAGAAAACACTGAAGCTTTCTTT
CASSFTENTEAFF
>TRBD1|NA|TRBJ1-4|TRBV6-1
TGTGCCACCTGCTTTGGGACAGTAGTAGAAAAACTGTTTTTT
CATCFGTVVEKLFF
>NA|NA|TRBJ2-3|TRBV6-1
TGTGCCAGCACCACCCCAGATACGCAGTATTTT
CASTTPDTQYF
>TRBD1|NA|TRBJ1-1|TRBV7-9
TGTGCCAGCAGCTGGGGACAGCGGAACACTGAAGCTTTCTTT
CASSWGQRNTEAFF
>TRBD1|NA|TRBJ1-1|TRBV9
TGTGCCAGCAGCGTAGAGGACAGGGTGAACACTGAAGCTTTCTTT
CASSVEDRVNTEAFF
>TRBD2|NA|TRBJ2-1|TRBV19
TGTGCCAGTAGTCCTTGGGGGGGGGTCTTTAGGGACAATGAGCAGTTCTTC
CASSPWGGVFRDNEQFF
>TRBD1|NA|TRBJ2-7|TRBV27
TGTGCCAGCAGAGGGACAGCACCCGAGCAGTACTTC
CASRGTAPEQYF
>NA|once|TRBJ2-7|TRBV14
TGTGCCAGCAGCCAAGGGGGATACGAGCAGTACTTC
CASSQGGYEQYF
>TRBD1|NA|TRBJ1-3|TRBV9
TGTGCCAGCCTTGGACAGGGTGAAAACACCATATATTTT
CASLGQGENTIYF
>TRBD1|NA|TRBJ1-2|TRBV29-1
TGCAGCGTTGATCGGACCAGGGGGAATGGCTACACCTTC
CSVDRTRGNGYTF
>NA|NA|TRBJ1-1|TRBV6-6
TGTGCCAGCAGTTCAGGGTTGGGCAGGGTAGCCACTGAAGCTTTCTTT
CASSSGLGRVATEAFF
>NA|few|TRBJ1-5|TRBV14
TGTGCCAGCAGCCAAGAAGGAAGAGGGGCTCAGCCCCAGCATTTT
CASSQEGRGAQPQHF
>NA|NA|TRBJ1-6|TRBV5-6
TGTGCCAGCAGCTTCCAGGACCCCAATTCACCCCTCCACTTT
CASSFQDPNSPLHF
>NA|NA|TRBJ1-1|TRBV10-3
TGTGCCATCAGTGAAGAGGGCGGTCATAGGGCTGAAGCTTTCTTT
CAISEEGGHRAEAFF
>NA|few|TRBJ2-4|TRBV19
TGTGCCAGTAGTCCCCAGGGAACGGCCAAAAACATTCAGTACTTC
CASSPQGTAKNIQYF
>TRBD2|NA|TRBJ2-7|TRBV5-6
TGTGCCAGCAGCTTCCGGACTAGCGGGAGGGAAGAGCAGTACTTC
CASSFRTSGREEQYF
>NA|NA|TRBJ2-2|TRBV9
TGTGCCAGCAGCGTAATGGCAGGAACCGGGGAGCTGTTTTTT
CASSVMAGTGELFF
>NA|NA|TRBJ2-7|TRBV10-2
TGCGCCAGCAGTGATTTGCCCGAGCAGTACTTC
CASSDLPEQYF
>NA|once|TRBJ1-2|TRBV2
TGTGCCAGCAGTAAGGGACAAACTGCTAACTATGGCTACACCTTC
CASSKGQTANYGYTF
>NA|NA|TRBJ1-1|TRBV20-1
TGCAGTGCTTATGGGGGGCTGGAAGCTTTCTTT
CSAYGGLEAFF
>TRBD2|few|TRBJ2-2|TRBV2
TGTGCCAGCACTAGCGGGGGGCGGACCGGGGAGCTGTTTTTT
CASTSGGRTGELFF
>NA|few|TRBJ1-1|TRBV9
TGTGCCAGCAGCGTAGGGGAGGGCGGGGCGCAGAACACTGAAGCTTTCTTT
CASSVGEGGAQNTEAFF
>NA|NA|TRBJ2-3|TRBV30
TGTGCCTGGAGTGTATTGTCGGGAGTAACAGATACGCAGTATTTT
CAWSVLSGVTDTQYF
>NA|NA|TRBJ1-5|TRBV6-4
TGTGCCAGCAGCCAGACAGGTACTCAGCCCCAGCATTTT
CASSQTGTQPQHF
>TRBD1|NA|TRBJ1-3|TRBV28
TGTGCCAGCAGTCAAGCACCAGGGGGCGGGGGAAACACCATATATTTT
CASSQAPGGGGNTIYF
>TRBD1|once|TRBJ1-1|TRBV5-1
TGCGCCAGCAGCAGAGGACAGGGAAGAACTGAAGCTTTCTTT
CASSRGQGRTEAFF
>TRBD1|NA|TRBJ1-2|TRBV27
TGTGCCAGCGGTGGGACAGGGAGGACTAGAGGCTACACCTTC
CASGGTGRTRGYTF
>NA|NA|TRBJ1-2|TRBV27
TGTGCCAGCAGTTTTCAGGGGTCTAACTATGGCTACACCTTC
CASSFQGSNYGYTF
>NA|few|TRBJ2-2|TRBV30
TGTGCCTGGAGTGTTTCGGCAAACACCGGGGAGCTGTTTTTT
CAWSVSANTGELFF
>NA|NA|TRBJ2-2|TRBV10-2
TGCGCCAGCAAAGTCGGGGGGAACACCGGGGAGCTGTTTTTT
CASKVGGNTGELFF
>NA|NA|TRBJ1-1|TRBV5-1
TGCGCCAGCAGCTGGGACGGGGAGAACACTGAAGCTTTCTTT
CASSWDGENTEAFF
>NA|NA|TRBJ2-6|TRBV19
TGTGCCAGTAGGGGTCTCGGTAGGACCGGGGCCAACGTCCTGACTTTC
CASRGLGRTGANVLTF
>NA|NA|TRBJ2-1|TRBV29-1
TGCAGCGTTGAAGAAAAACCTAACGATGAGCAGTTCTTC
CSVEEKPNDEQFF